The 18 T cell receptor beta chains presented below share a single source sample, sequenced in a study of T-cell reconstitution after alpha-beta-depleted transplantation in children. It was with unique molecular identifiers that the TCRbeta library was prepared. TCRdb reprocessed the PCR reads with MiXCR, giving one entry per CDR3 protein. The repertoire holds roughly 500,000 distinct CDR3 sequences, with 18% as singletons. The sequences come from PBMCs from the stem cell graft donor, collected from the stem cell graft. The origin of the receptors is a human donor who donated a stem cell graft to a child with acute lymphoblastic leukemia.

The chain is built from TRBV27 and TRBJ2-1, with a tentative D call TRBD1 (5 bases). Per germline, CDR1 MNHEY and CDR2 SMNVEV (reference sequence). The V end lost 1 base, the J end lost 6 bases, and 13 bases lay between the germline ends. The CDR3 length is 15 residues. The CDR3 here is CASSLWAGLGNEQFF. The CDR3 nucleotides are TGTGCCAGCAGTTTATGGGCAGGGCTGGGCAATGAGCAGTTCTTC.

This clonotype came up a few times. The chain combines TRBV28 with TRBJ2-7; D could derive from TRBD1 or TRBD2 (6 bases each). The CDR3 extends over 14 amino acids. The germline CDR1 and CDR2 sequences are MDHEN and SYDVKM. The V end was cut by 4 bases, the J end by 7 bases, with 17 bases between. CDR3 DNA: TGTGCCAGCAGTTCCCCCGGAGGGGGGAGGGAGCAGTACTTC. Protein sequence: CASSSPGGGREQYF. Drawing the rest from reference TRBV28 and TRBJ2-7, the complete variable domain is DVKVTQSSRYLVKRTGEKVFLECVQDMDHENMFWYRQDPGLGLRLIYFSYDVKMKEKGDIPEGYSVSREKKERFSLILESASTNQTSMYLCASSSPGGGREQYFGPGTRLTVT.

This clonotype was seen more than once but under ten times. The CDR3 sequence is CAGATGPEIHNEQFF. The CDR3 region has the DNA TGTGCCGGGGCGACCGGGCCAGAGATTCACAATGAGCAGTTCTTC. The gene calls are TRBV12-3 or TRBV12-4 and TRBJ2-1; maybe TRBD1 (5 bases). The CDR3 loop spans 15 amino acids. V was pared by 11 bases and J by 5 bases, with 22 bases between.

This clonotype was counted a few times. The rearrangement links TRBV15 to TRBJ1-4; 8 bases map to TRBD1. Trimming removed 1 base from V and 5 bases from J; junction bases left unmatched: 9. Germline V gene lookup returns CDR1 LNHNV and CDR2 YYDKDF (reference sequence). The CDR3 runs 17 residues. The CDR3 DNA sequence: TGTGCCACCAGCAGAGGGAATACCGGGACAGGCAATGAAAAACTGTTTTTT. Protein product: CATSRGNTGTGNEKLFF.

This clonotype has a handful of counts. Here the CDR3 DNA reads TGCAGCGTTAAAAAGGCCACCTCCACAGATACGCAGTATTTT. Translating gives CSVKKATSTDTQYF. The chain joins TRBV29-1 to TRBJ2-3; D ambiguous. This CDR3 comprises 14 residues. Deletions cut 5 bases from V and 2 bases from J, with 14 bases between. CDR1 and CDR2 (germline): SQVTM, ANQGSEA.

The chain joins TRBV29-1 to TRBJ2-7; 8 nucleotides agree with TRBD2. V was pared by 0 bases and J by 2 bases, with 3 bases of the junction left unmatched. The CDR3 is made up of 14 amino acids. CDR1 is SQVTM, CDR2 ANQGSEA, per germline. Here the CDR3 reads CSVEDRGGAYEQYF. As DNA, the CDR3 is TGCAGCGTTGAAGATCGGGGGGGCGCCTACGAGCAGTACTTC.

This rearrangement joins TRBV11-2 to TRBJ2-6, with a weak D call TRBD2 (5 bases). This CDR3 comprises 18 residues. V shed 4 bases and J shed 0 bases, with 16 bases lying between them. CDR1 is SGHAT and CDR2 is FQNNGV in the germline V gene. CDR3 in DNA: TGTGCCAGCAGCTCCACCCGGAGGAACGGCTCTGGGGCCAACGTCCTGACTTTC. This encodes CASSSTRRNGSGANVLTF.

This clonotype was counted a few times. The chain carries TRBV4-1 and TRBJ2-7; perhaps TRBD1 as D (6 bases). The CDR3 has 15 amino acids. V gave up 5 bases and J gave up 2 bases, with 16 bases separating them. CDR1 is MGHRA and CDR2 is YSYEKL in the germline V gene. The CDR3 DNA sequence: TGCGCCAGCAGCACCTACGAGACAGGTGCCTACGAGCAGTACTTC. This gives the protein CASSTYETGAYEQYF.

The DNA for the CDR3 is TGTGCCAGCAGCTTGGATCTGGACGCAGGCACCTACGAGCAGTACTTC. Amino acid sequence: CASSLDLDAGTYEQYF. The chain carries TRBV5-6 and TRBJ2-7; D is ambiguous. V was trimmed by 0 bases and J by 2 bases, leaving 15 bases between them. Germline V CDR1 and CDR2: SGHDT, YYEEEE. The CDR3 loop spans 16 amino acids.

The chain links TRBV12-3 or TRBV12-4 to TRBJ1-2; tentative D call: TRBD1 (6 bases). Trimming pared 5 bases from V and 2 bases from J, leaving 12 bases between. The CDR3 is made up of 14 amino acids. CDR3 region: CASSPGGGNYGYTF. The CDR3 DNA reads TGTGCCAGCAGTCCCGGAGGGGGGAACTATGGCTACACCTTC.

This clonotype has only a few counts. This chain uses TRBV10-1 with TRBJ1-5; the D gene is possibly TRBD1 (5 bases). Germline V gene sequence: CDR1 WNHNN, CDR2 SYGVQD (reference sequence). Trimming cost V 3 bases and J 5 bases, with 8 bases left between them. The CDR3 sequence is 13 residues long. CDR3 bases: TGCGCCAGCAGTGACAGGGTCGATCAGCCCCAGCATTTT. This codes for CASSDRVDQPQHF.

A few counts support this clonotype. The chain's CDR3 is CASSLAPLGRAGGEQYF. The CDR3 nucleotides are TGTGCCAGCAGTTTAGCTCCCCTTGGGCGAGCGGGAGGCGAGCAGTACTTC. J is TRBJ2-7 and V is TRBV12-3 or TRBV12-4, with TRBD2 identical over 9 bases. Trimming cost V 0 bases and J 6 bases; bases outside gene matches: 12. The CDR3 runs 17 residues.

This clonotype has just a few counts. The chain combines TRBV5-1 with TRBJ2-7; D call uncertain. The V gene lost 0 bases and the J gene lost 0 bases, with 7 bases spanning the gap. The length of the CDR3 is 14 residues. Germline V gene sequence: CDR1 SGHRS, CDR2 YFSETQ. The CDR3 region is CASSLGQDSYEQYF. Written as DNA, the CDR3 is TGCGCCAGCAGCTTGGGGCAGGACTCCTACGAGCAGTACTTC.

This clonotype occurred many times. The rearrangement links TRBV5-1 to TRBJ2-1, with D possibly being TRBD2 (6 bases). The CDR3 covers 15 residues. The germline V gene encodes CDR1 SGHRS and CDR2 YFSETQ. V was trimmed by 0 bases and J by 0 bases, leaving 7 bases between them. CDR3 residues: CASSLDGSSYNEQFF. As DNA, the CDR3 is TGCGCCAGCAGCTTGGACGGGAGCTCCTACAATGAGCAGTTCTTC.

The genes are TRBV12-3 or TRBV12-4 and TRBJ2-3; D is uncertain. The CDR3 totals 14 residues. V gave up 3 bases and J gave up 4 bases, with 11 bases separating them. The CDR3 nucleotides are TGTGCCAGCAGTTTTCGCCCGACTGCAGATACGCAGTATTTT. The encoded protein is CASSFRPTADTQYF.

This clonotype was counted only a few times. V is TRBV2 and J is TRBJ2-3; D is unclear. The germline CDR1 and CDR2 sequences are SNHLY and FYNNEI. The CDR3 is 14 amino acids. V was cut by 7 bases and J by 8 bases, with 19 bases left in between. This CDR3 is CASNPLTGFGTQYF. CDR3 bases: TGTGCCAGCAACCCACTGACTGGGTTTGGTACGCAGTATTTT.

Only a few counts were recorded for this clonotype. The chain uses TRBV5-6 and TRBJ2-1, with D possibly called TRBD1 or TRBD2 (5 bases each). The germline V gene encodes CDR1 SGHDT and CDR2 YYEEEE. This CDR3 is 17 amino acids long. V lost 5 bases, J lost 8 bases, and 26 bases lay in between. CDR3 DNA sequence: TGTGCCAGCAGTCAAACCGGGACCTCCCTCTTGGGTGATGAGCAGTTCTTC. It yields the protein CASSQTGTSLLGDEQFF.

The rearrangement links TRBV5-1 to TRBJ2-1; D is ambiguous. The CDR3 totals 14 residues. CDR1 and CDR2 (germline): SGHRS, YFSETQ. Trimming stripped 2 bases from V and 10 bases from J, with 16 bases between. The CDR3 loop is CASSLDTLLSEQFF. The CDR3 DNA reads TGCGCCAGCAGCTTAGATACCCTTCTCTCCGAGCAGTTCTTC.